This T cell receptor beta chain came from a study of cytomegalovirus exposure and HLA in healthy donors. For the study at large: A data release that came early held approximately 92 million unique TCRs from HLA-typed donors.

Whole-study results and caveats: Another analysis was done later, and it associated 17,000 or so TCR beta sequences with HLA alleles at 0.05 false discovery rate. A link between a missense DCLRE1C variant and TCR beta V- and J-gene trimming emerged from a later analysis.

V lost 6 bases, J lost 2 bases, and 5 bases stayed unmatched. The CDR3 totals 15 residues. Germline CDR1 reads MNHEY; CDR2 reads SMNVEV (reference sequence). PCR was performed using 60 Vbeta and 13 Jbeta primers. The protocol was immunoSEQ multiplex PCR, while the TCRdb copy is restricted to in-frame clones and leaves out a portion. The sample has 130,000 to 150,000 clones, roughly four fifths seen once; the top ten hold about 15%. In the case of this clone: The antigen remains unidentified.

The gene calls are TRBV27 and TRBJ2-1, with 9 bases matching TRBD1. This clonotype was sampled from a human donor in good health. The sequenced sample was PBMCs. The CDR3 reads CASSRDRVTYNEQFF. DNA for the CDR3: TGTGCCAGCAGCCGGGACAGGGTGACCTACAATGAGCAGTTCTTC.